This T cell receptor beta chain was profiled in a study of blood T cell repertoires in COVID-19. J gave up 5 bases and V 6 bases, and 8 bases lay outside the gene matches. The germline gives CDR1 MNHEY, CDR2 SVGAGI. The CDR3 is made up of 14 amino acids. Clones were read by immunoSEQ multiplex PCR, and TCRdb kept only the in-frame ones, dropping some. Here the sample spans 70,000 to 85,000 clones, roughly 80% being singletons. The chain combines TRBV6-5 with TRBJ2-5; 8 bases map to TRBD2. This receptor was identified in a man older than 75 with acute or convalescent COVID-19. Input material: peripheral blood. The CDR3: CASREGLDGETQYF. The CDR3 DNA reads TGTGCCAGCAGAGAGGGACTAGATGGGGAGACCCAGTACTTC.